This T cell receptor beta chain was recovered during a study of beta chain features in type 1 diabetes (dated by TCRdb to the late 2010s). A note on the overall study: Patients and healthy donors did not differ in mean age, gender distribution, total cell number or subset yield. Naive and central memory subsets were obtained from all 30 or so donors, but regulatory and stem cell-like memory subsets were isolated from only 8 patients and roughly eight healthy donors. The study compared the TCRB repertoires of sorted circulating CD4+ T cell subsets in recently diagnosed type 1 diabetes patients with those in matched healthy donors. A total of 90 million to 140 million sorted cells were examined across all samples, and RNA yield correlated strongly with the number of cells per subset.

Each donor gave one peripheral blood draw, averaging roughly 100 mL, which was collected into heparinised tubes. A BD FACSAria II and a panel including CD45RO, CCR7, CD25, CD127, CD95 and CD27 were used to sort naive, central memory, regulatory and stem cell-like memory CD4+ T cells. Purity was above 95% for every sorted population. PBMCs were isolated right away by Lymphoprep density gradient centrifugation and were stained directly, without culture. So that batch effects would be minimized, each experiment stained and sorted samples in pairs, pairing one healthy donor with one patient. The investigation overall reported the following: Naive, central memory and regulatory TCRB repertoires appeared to be more similar among patients than among healthy donors. In all four CD4+ subsets, TCRB CDR3 length was moderately but significantly shorter in type 1 diabetes patients. Because small numbers of individuals were included in the HLA sub-analyses, any influence of HLA type on TCRB rearrangement was left unresolved. Fewer insertions and more nucleotide deletions at VDJ recombination sites were observed in patients with type 1 diabetes, implying thymic rearrangement abnormalities. Shorter templates might have been favored by PCR, but patient and control samples were amplified and corrected together, so both groups would have been affected equally by any skew. Because cDNA was sequenced instead of genomic DNA, highly expressing activated cells could be over-represented, though the groups showed no difference in activation or CD3 levels.

The entire isolated RNA was reverse transcribed using the High Capacity cDNA Reverse Transcription Kit, and thus expressed TCRB transcripts were sequenced. Deep immunoSEQ sequencing was performed on naive, central memory and regulatory T cell samples, with an average of about 3.6 million total reads per sample. Sorted cells were lysed in RLT buffer and RNA was extracted with DNase-treated RNeasy Micro or Mini kits, depending on cell number. To prevent cross-contamination, each cell subset was processed individually, whereas patient and healthy donor samples were processed jointly. The immunoSEQ multiplex PCR was used to amplify TCRB sequences from cDNA, generating 87-bp fragments that spanned the CDR3 region. Amplicons were sequenced on the Illumina HiSeq platform. The original pipeline was this. PCR bias was computationally corrected using synthetic template baselines, reads within Hamming distance 2 were collapsed, and singletons that could not be merged were discarded. By aligning reads against IMGT, V, D and J genes, CDR3 length, and insertions or deletions at six rearrangement sites were assigned. Clonotype counts were normalized to sorted cell number within each subset before computing true diversity and Gini coefficients with the tcR R package. The overlap coefficient, calculated on TCRB nucleotide sequences, was used to measure repertoire sharing. Out-of-frame TCRB sequences from naive cells were analyzed to stand in for the pre-selection repertoire. The clones in this table, taken by TCRdb from immuneACCESS, are in-frame only. Not every clone is retained; where verified, under half of the shortfall comes from an unresolved V gene, and the cause of the rest is unknown. The DNA gave D and trimming, while V, J and clone size come from that table. Counted in this sample were over 200,000 clones; approximately 11% of them appeared once. The ten largest clones take up around 0.017% of the sample.

V is pared back by 1 base and J by 3 bases, with 16 bases lying between the germline termini. CDR1 LNHDA and CDR2 SQIVND were looked up in the germline V gene (reference sequence). Reading from cysteine to phenylalanine, the CDR3 counts 17 amino acids. The kept DNA is CDR3 alone, 51 bases in frame from the first base. This clone was counted only a few times. The clone's antigen remains unknown. No base qualities exist here, and no much larger clone lies one base off it. The sequencing sample was made of naive CD4+ T cells from blood. The cell subset or site label here, explained by the study, means: true naive CD4+ T cells. This TCR was sampled from a man aged 25-45 years with type 1 diabetes. Rearrangement joined TRBV19 to TRBJ1-5; no confident D gene assignment can be made. At the DNA level, the sequence is TGTGCCAGTAGTATAGGATCCCTACCTCCGTACAATCAGCCCCAGCATTTT. The encoded protein is CASSIGSLPPYNQPQHF.